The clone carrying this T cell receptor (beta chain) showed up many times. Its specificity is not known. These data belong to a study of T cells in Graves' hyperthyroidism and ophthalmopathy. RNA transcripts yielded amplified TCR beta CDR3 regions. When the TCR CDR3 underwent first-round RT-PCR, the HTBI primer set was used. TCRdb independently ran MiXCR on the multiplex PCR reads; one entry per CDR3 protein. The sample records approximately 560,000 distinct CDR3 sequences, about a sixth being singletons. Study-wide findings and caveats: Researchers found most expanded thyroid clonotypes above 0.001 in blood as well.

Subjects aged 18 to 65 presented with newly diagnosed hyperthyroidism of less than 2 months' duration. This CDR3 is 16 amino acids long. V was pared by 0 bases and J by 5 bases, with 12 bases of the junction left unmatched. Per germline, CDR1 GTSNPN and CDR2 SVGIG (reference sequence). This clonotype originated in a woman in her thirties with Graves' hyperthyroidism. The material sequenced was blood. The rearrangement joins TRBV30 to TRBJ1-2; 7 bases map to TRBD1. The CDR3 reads CAWSVPGVAGGYGYTF. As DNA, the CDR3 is TGTGCCTGGAGTGTACCGGGTGTGGCAGGGGGATATGGCTACACCTTC.